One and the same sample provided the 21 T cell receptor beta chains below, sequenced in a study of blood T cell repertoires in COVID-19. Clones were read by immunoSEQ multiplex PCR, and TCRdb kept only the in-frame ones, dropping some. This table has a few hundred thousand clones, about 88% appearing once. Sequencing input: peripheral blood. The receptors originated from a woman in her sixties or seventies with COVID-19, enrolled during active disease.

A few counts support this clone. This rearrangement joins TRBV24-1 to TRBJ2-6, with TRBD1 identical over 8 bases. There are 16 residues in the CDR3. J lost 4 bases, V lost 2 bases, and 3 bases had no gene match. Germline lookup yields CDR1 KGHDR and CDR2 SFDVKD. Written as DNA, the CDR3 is TGTGCCACCAGTGATTCCAGGGGGCCGGGGGCCAACGTCCTGACTTTC. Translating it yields CATSDSRGPGANVLTF.

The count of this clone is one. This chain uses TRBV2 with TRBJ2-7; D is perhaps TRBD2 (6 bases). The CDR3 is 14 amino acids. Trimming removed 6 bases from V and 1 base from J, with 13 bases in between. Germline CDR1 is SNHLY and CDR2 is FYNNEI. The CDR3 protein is CASSRDGTSYEQYF. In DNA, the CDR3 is TGTGCCAGCAGCCGGGACGGGACTTCCTACGAGCAGTACTTC.

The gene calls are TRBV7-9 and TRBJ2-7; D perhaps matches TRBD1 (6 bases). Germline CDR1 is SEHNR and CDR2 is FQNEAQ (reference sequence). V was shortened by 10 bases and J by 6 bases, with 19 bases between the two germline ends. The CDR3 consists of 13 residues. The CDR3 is CATQDSGPLEQYF. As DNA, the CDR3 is TGTGCCACCCAGGACAGTGGGCCCCTCGAGCAGTACTTC. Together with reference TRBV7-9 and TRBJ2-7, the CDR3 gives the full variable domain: DTGVSQNPRHKITKRGQNVTFRCDPISEHNRLYWYRQTLGQGPEFLTYFQNEAQLEKSRLLSDRFSAERPKGSFSTLEIQRTEQGDSAMYLCATQDSGPLEQYFGPGTRLTVT.

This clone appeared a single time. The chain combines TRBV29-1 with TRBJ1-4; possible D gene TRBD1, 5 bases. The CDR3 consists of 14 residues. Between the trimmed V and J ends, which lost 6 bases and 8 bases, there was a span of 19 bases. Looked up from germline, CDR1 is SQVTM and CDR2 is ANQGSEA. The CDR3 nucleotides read TGCAGCGTCCTAATCTCCGGGGGAGGGGAAAAACTGTTTTTT. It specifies CSVLISGGGEKLFF.

CDR3 bases: TGTGCCACCAGTCGGGGCTATGGCTACACCTTC. This encodes CATSRGYGYTF. The chain uses TRBV24-1 and TRBJ1-2; D is ambiguous. Germline V gene lookup returns CDR1 KGHDR and CDR2 SFDVKD. V was shortened by 6 bases and J by 4 bases, with 5 bases between the two germline ends. CDR3 length: 11 amino acids.

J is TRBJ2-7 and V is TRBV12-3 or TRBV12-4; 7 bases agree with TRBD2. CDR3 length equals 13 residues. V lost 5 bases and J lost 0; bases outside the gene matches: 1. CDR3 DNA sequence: TGTGCCAGCAGTGGGGACTACTCCTACGAGCAGTACTTC. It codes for CASSGDYSYEQYF.

The CDR3 DNA reads as TGTGCCTTTCGGGACAGGCTTGTTTCTAACTATGGCTACACCTTC. This gives the protein CAFRDRLVSNYGYTF. V is TRBV30 and J is TRBJ1-2, with 8 bases lining up with TRBD1. Germline loops: CDR1 GTSNPN, CDR2 SVGIG (reference sequence). V dropped 7 bases and J dropped 0; count of bases not matched to a gene: 10. CDR3 length: 15 amino acids. Supplemented by reference TRBV30 and TRBJ1-2, the full variable domain reads SQTIHQWPATLVQPVGSPLSLECTVEGTSNPNLYWYRQAAGRGLQLLFYSVGIGQISSEVPQNLSASRPQDRQFILSSKKLLLSDSGFYLCAFRDRLVSNYGYTFGSGTRLTVV.

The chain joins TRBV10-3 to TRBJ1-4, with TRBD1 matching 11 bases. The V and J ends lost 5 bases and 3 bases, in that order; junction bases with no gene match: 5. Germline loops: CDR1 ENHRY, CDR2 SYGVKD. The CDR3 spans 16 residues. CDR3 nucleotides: TGTGCCATCAGTCCCGGGACAGGGGGTGCTAATGAAAAACTGTTTTTT. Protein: CAISPGTGGANEKLFF.

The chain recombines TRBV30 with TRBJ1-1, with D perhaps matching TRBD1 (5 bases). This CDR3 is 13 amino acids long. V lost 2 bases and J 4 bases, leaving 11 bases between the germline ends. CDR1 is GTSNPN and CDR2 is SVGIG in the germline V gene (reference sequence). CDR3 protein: CAWSIGVLTEAFF. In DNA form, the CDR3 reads TGTGCCTGGAGTATAGGGGTACTCACTGAAGCTTTCTTT.

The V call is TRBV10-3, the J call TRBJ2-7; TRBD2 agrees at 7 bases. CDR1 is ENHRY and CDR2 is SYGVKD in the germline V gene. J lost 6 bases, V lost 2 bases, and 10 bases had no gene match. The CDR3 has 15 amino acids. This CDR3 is CAISETSGVVGEQYF. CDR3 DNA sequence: TGTGCCATCAGTGAGACGAGCGGGGTAGTCGGCGAGCAGTACTTC.

For the CDR3, the DNA is TGTGCCAGCAGTTTGGACAGGGGGGAAGAGACCCAGTACTTC. Translated, it gives CASSLDRGEETQYF. This chain uses TRBV27 with TRBJ2-5, with 10 bases identical to TRBD1. Per germline, CDR1 MNHEY and CDR2 SMNVEV (reference sequence). The CDR3 totals 14 residues. The ends lost 3 bases at V and 3 bases at J; junction bases unmatched: 1.

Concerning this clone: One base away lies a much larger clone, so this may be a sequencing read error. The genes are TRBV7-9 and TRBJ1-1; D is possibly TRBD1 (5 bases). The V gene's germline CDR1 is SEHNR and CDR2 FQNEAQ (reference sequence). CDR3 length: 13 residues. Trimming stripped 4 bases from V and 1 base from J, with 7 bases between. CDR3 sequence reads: CASSSQENTEAFF. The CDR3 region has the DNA TGTGCCAGCAGCTCACAGGAGAACACTGAAGCTTTCTTT.

The CDR3 protein is CASTWTAADQPQHF. The CDR3 DNA is TGTGCCAGCACATGGACAGCGGCGGACCAGCCCCAGCATTTT. The chain couples TRBV6-5 to TRBJ1-5; a possible D gene is TRBD1 (6 bases). The CDR3 sequence is 14 residues long. V was shortened by 7 bases and J by 7 bases, with 17 bases between the two germline ends. The germline gives CDR1 MNHEY, CDR2 SVGAGI.

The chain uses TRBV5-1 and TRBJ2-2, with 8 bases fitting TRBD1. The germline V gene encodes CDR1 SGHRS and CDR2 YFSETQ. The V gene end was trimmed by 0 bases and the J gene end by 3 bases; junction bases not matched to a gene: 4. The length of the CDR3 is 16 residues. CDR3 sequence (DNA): TGCGCCAGCAGCTTGGCCGTGACAGGGGACACCGGGGAGCTGTTTTTT. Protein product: CASSLAVTGDTGELFF. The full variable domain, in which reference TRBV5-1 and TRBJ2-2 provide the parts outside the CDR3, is KAGVTQTPRYLIKTRGQQVTLSCSPISGHRSVSWYQQTPGQGLQFLFEYFSETQRNKGNFPGRFSGRQFSNSRSEMNVSTLELGDSALYLCASSLAVTGDTGELFFGEGSRLTVL.

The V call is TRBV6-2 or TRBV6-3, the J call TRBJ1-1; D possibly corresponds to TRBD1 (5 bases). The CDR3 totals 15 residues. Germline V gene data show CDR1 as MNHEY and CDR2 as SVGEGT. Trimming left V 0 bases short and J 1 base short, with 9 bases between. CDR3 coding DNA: TGTGCCAGCAGTTACTCGACAGTCTCGAACACTGAAGCTTTCTTT. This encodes CASSYSTVSNTEAFF.

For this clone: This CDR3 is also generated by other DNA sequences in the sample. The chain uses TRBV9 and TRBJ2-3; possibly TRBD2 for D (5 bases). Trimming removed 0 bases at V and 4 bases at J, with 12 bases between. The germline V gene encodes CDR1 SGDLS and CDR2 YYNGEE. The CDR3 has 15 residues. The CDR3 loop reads CASSVGPRGSDTQYF. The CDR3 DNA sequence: TGTGCCAGCAGCGTAGGGCCTAGAGGGTCAGATACGCAGTATTTT.

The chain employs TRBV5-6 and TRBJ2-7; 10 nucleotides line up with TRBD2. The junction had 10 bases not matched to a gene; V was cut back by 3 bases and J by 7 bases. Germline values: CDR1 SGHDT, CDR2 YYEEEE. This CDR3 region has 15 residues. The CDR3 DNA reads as TGTGCCAGCAGCTGGATGGGACTAGCGCCGGGGGAGCAGTACTTC. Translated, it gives CASSWMGLAPGEQYF. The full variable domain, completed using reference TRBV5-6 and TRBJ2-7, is DAGVTQSPTHLIKTRGQQVTLRCSPKSGHDTVSWYQQALGQGPQFIFQYYEEEERQRGNFPDRFSGHQFPNYSSELNVNALLLGDSALYLCASSWMGLAPGEQYFGPGTRLTVT.

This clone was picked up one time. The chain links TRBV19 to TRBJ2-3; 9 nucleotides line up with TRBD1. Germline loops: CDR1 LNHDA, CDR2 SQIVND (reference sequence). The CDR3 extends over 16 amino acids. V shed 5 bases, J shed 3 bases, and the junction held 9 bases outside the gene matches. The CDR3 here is CASSGGQGMGTDTQYF. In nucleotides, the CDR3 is TGTGCCAGTAGTGGGGGACAGGGAATGGGGACAGATACGCAGTATTTT.

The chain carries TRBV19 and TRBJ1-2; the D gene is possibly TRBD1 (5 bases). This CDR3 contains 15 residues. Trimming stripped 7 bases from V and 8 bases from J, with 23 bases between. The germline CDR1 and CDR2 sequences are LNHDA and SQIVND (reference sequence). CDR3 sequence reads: CASTTRGGREGGYTF. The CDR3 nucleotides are TGTGCCAGTACTACTAGAGGCGGCAGGGAGGGAGGCTACACCTTC.

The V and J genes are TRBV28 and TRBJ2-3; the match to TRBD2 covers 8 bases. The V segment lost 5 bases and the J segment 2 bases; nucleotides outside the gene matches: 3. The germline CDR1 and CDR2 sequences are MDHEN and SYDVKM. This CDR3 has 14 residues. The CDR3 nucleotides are TGTGCCAGCAGTCTTAGCGGGGACACAGATACGCAGTATTTT. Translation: CASSLSGDTDTQYF.

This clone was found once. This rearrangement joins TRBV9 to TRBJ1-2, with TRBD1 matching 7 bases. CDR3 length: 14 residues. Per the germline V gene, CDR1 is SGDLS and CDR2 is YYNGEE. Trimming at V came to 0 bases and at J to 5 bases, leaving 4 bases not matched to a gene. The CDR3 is CASSVVDRDYGYTF. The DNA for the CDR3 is TGTGCCAGCAGCGTAGTAGACAGGGATTATGGCTACACCTTC.